This paragraph reports one TCR beta chain. This clone was picked up a small number of times. Its antigen is unknown. No base quality values were provided; no much bigger clone lies one nucleotide off. The sample originates from a study of blood T cell repertoires in COVID-19 (TCRdb year 2020). Context from the whole study: The collaborator samples originated in the United States, Italy and Spain and spanned the acute and convalescent phases of COVID-19. The material from the prospective study consisted of cDNA or gDNA derived from T cells, B-cell-depleted T cells, or PBMCs. Subjects who had been exposed to COVID-19, were actively infected with it, or had recovered from it provided the deeply sampled blood TCRbeta repertoires that made up the dataset. The repertoires were released in a freely available public database intended as a resource for research on the immune response to SARS-CoV-2. Samples came from the ongoing ImmuneRACE study (first 160 participants) plus 1,254 subjects from 6 global collaborators. HLA class I and class II types, where available, came from metadata supplied by the sample provider rather than from assay-based typing. The sample metadata nearly always contained a de-identified subject ID, COVID-19 status, age in years and sex. Study-level results and caveats: The amount of clinical and demographic metadata varied by source and participant and was provided uncurated.

TCRbeta CDR3 regions were amplified from genomic DNA using the immunoSEQ Assay, a bias-controlled multiplex PCR. Processing in the source paper ran as follows. Nucleated cell counts per sample were estimated from amplification of reference gene primers within the assay. Sequence reads were collapsed and filtered to measure the absolute abundance of every unique TCRbeta CDR3 rearrangement. For each sample, productive Simpson clonality was calculated as the square root of Simpson's diversity index across productive rearrangements. TCRdb took over this immuneACCESS table, retaining in-frame rearrangements with V and J assigned. Such tables are incomplete; in checked studies, under half of the missing clones stem from an unresolved V gene, and the remainder is unexplained. The V and J calls and clone size come from that table; D and trimming were worked out from the DNA. The sample data list around 100,000 clones, and 65% to 90% of these were observed just once. The ten largest clones represent approximately 1.8% of the sample.

Whole blood was collected in K2EDTA tubes by collaborating institutions according to the institutions' own protocols. Collaborator samples were shipped for TCRbeta analysis as frozen whole blood, isolated PBMCs, or DNA extracted from either sample type. CDR3 length: 15 amino acids, cysteine to phenylalanine. Only the CDR3 region is kept as DNA, spanning 45 bases read in frame from base 1. The germline V gene yields MNHEY for CDR1 and SVGAGI for CDR2. At the junction V is shortened by 5 bases and J by 9 bases; bases outside the gene matches: 6. This clonotype was sampled from a man older than 75 with acute or convalescent COVID-19. Sequencing was carried out using peripheral blood. The chain employs TRBV6-5 and TRBJ2-1; the central 14 bases match TRBD2. CDR3 loop: CASSPGLAGAGEQFF. The DNA sequence is given as TGTGCCAGCAGTCCGGGACTAGCGGGAGCTGGTGAGCAGTTCTTC.